A single sample gave rise to the 20 T cell receptor beta chains below, sequenced in a study of T-cell reconstitution after alpha-beta-depleted transplantation in children. TCRbeta library preparation incorporated unique molecular identifiers. TCRdb reanalysed the PCR reads using MiXCR and keeps one entry per CDR3 protein. The data hold approximately 640,000 distinct CDR3 sequences, with approximately 16% observed a single time. Sample: PBMCs from the stem cell graft donor, taken from the stem cell graft. The receptors were sampled from a human donor who donated a stem cell graft to a child with acute myeloid leukemia.

V and J are TRBV2 and TRBJ2-3; TRBD2 matches 9 bases. J was trimmed by 6 bases and V by 6 bases; bases with no gene match: 4. This CDR3 is 13 amino acids long. Germline V gene sequence: CDR1 SNHLY, CDR2 FYNNEI. The CDR3 DNA reads TGTGCCAGCAGGCGGGGGGGCCGGGATACGCAGTATTTT. It codes for CASRRGGRDTQYF.

The rearrangement links TRBV7-3 to TRBJ1-2, with TRBD1 matching over 10 bases. CDR3 length equals 15 residues. The junction had 8 bases not matched to a gene; V was cut back by 5 bases and J by 5 bases. The germline V gene encodes CDR1 SGHTA and CDR2 FQGTGA. In DNA form, the CDR3 reads TGTGCCAGCAGCCTCGGGACAGGGGATGTGTATGGCTACACCTTC. It encodes CASSLGTGDVYGYTF.

This clonotype was seen more than once but under ten times. The V gene is TRBV5-6, the J gene TRBJ1-2, with 8 nucleotides matching TRBD1. V trimming: 3 bases; J trimming: 5 bases; junction bases outside the gene matches: 12. Germline lookup yields CDR1 SGHDT and CDR2 YYEEEE. This CDR3 spans 16 amino acids. The CDR3 bases are TGTGCCAGCAGCTCCTCAGGGGGCGCTCGTTCGTATGGCTACACCTTC. It encodes CASSSSGGARSYGYTF.

The chain uses TRBV4-3 and TRBJ2-2; D is possibly TRBD2 (5 bases). The CDR3 has 17 residues. V was pared by 3 bases and J by 0 bases, with 14 bases between. Per the germline V gene, CDR1 is LGHNA and CDR2 is YSLEER. The CDR3 DNA reads TGCGCCAGCAGCCACCCCGGGGTGAGCGCGAACACCGGGGAGCTGTTTTTT. Translated: CASSHPGVSANTGELFF.

This clonotype was counted many times. J is TRBJ1-4 and V is TRBV20-1; D might be TRBD1 (6 bases). Germline CDR1 is DFQATT and CDR2 is SNEGSKA (reference sequence). V was clipped by 0 bases and J by 7 bases, with 9 bases between them. The CDR3 runs 13 residues. CDR3 in amino acids: CSARETGREKLFF. The CDR3 nucleotides read TGCAGTGCTAGAGAGACAGGCCGTGAAAAACTGTTTTTT.

In this sample, this clonotype turned up many times. The chain links TRBV20-1 to TRBJ1-4, with D tentatively TRBD1 (6 bases). Germline-derived CDR1 and CDR2 are DFQATT and SNEGSKA (reference sequence). The V end lost 5 bases, the J end lost 8 bases, and 15 bases lay between the germline ends. This CDR3 is 13 amino acids long. CDR3 region: CSAPFSGGEKLFF. CDR3 bases: TGCAGTGCTCCTTTTTCGGGGGGCGAAAAACTGTTTTTT.

V usage is TRBV12-3 or TRBV12-4 and J usage is TRBJ1-4; 8 nucleotides align to TRBD1. J lost 7 bases, V lost 7 bases, and 8 bases had no gene match. The CDR3 contains 14 residues. The CDR3 DNA follows: TGTGCCAGCACCACCGGACAGGGAATTGAAAAACTGTTTTTT. It is translated as CASTTGQGIEKLFF.

This clonotype was recorded at least ten times. This chain joins TRBV20-1 and TRBJ2-3, with D perhaps TRBD2 (5 bases). The CDR3 sequence is 13 residues long. Trimming took 6 bases from V and 1 from J, leaving 11 bases between them. CDR1 is DFQATT, CDR2 SNEGSKA, per germline (reference sequence). CDR3 nucleotide sequence: TGCAGTGCCGCCTGGGGAGGCACAGATACGCAGTATTTT. It translates to CSAAWGGTDTQYF.

This clonotype occurred many times. The CDR3 reads CSVSGTSGGFNEQFF. The CDR3 DNA reads as TGCAGCGTCTCTGGGACTAGCGGGGGGTTCAATGAGCAGTTCTTC. V gene TRBV29-1 combines with J gene TRBJ2-1; 15 bases match TRBD2. Germline CDR1 SQVTM, CDR2 ANQGSEA. CDR3 length equals 15 residues. Losses at the gene ends were 6 bases for V and 6 bases for J; bases not matched to a gene: 6.

This clonotype was detected a few times. The rearrangement uses TRBV20-1 and TRBJ2-1; weak D call: TRBD2 (6 bases). The CDR3 loop spans 14 amino acids. In germline, CDR1 is DFQATT, CDR2 SNEGSKA (reference sequence). V lost 5 bases and J 6 bases, leaving 17 bases between the germline ends. CDR3 bases: TGCAGTGCTGAGGGGACTTCCTGGCGCAATGAGCAGTTCTTC. Translating it yields CSAEGTSWRNEQFF.

The chain carries TRBV5-1 and TRBJ2-7; unclear D gene. Germline V CDR1 and CDR2: SGHRS, YFSETQ. V lost 2 bases and J 0 bases, leaving 9 bases between the germline ends. The CDR3 sequence is 14 residues long. The CDR3, as DNA: TGCGCCAGCAGCTTCGCGGCGAGCTCCTACGAGCAGTACTTC. Translation gives CASSFAASSYEQYF.

This clonotype occurred a few times. The rearrangement uses TRBV6-2 or TRBV6-3 and TRBJ2-7; D is ambiguous. The CDR3 covers 11 residues. Per germline, CDR1 MNHEY and CDR2 SVGEGT. Trimming removed 8 bases at V and 2 bases at J, with 7 bases between. CDR3 in amino acids: CASQGTYEQYF. Here the CDR3 DNA reads TGTGCCAGCCAAGGGACCTACGAGCAGTACTTC.

A word on this clonotype: Germline and junction disagree at one end, which may indicate a read error. The J gene is TRBJ2-3, the V gene TRBV4-2; perhaps TRBD1 as D (5 bases). Germline CDR1 LGHNA, CDR2 YNFKEQ. The CDR3 has 16 residues. CDR3 coding DNA: TGCGCCAGCAGCCAAGATGAAGGGGCTGGCACAGATACGCAGTATTTT. Translated, it gives CASSQDEGAGTDTQYF.

This clonotype was detected once. This sequence may be a read error, since a much larger clone differs from it by one base. This CDR3 is missing its conserved last phenylalanine or tryptophan, likely due to a read error. The V gene is TRBV5-6, the J gene TRBJ2-1, with D maybe TRBD2 (6 bases). This CDR3 has 14 amino acids. Germline assignment: CDR1 SGHDT and CDR2 YYEEEE. The germline V and J ends were trimmed by 0 bases and 10 bases, with 14 bases remaining between them. The CDR3: CASSLGRVPPEQFV. The CDR3, as DNA: TGTGCCAGCAGCTTGGGGAGGGTGCCCCCAGAGCAGTTCGTC.

This clonotype was picked up a small number of times. This sequence joins TRBV29-1 and TRBJ2-5; maybe TRBD2 (5 bases). The CDR3 contains 16 residues. Germline V gene data show CDR1 as SQVTM and CDR2 as ANQGSEA. V gave up 3 bases and J gave up 5 bases, with 22 bases separating them. The CDR3 region is CSVEFGENVGWETQYF. In DNA form, the CDR3 reads TGCAGCGTTGAGTTTGGGGAGAACGTAGGTTGGGAGACCCAGTACTTC.

This clonotype was seen many times. The rearrangement joins TRBV20-1 to TRBJ2-3; the match to TRBD2 covers 7 bases. The CDR3 has 14 amino acids. Germline V gene sequence: CDR1 DFQATT, CDR2 SNEGSKA (reference sequence). After removal of 5 bases from V and 1 base from J, the junction contained 6 bases not matched to a gene. CDR3 nucleotides: TGCAGTGCTGTCAGGACTAGGGGCACAGATACGCAGTATTTT. This codes for CSAVRTRGTDTQYF.

This chain links TRBV7-3 with TRBJ2-3, with 13 bases that match TRBD2. Germline lookup yields CDR1 SGHTA and CDR2 FQGTGA. The CDR3 contains 17 residues. J lost 1 base, V lost 5 bases, and 6 bases had no gene match. The CDR3 loop is CASSTSGGAGGTDTQYF. Here the CDR3 DNA reads TGTGCCAGCAGCACTAGCGGGGGGGCCGGGGGCACAGATACGCAGTATTTT.

This clonotype was picked up a small number of times. V is TRBV20-1 and J is TRBJ1-2; 7 bases fit TRBD1. The junction had 11 bases not matched to a gene; V was cut back by 6 bases and J by 4 bases. The CDR3 is made up of 14 amino acids. The V gene's germline CDR1 is DFQATT and CDR2 SNEGSKA (reference sequence). Here the CDR3 reads CSARDSHWGYGYTF. In nucleotides, the CDR3 is TGCAGTGCACGGGACAGCCACTGGGGCTATGGCTACACCTTC.

This clonotype showed up just once. Being one base from a much bigger clone, this may be a read error. CDR3 DNA: TGCAGCGCCCGGGGGGCAGGGATCACAGATACGCAGTATTTT. Its translation: CSARGAGITDTQYF. The chain employs TRBV29-1 and TRBJ2-3, with D perhaps matching TRBD2 (7 bases). CDR3 length: 14 residues. In germline, CDR1 is SQVTM, CDR2 ANQGSEA. V shed 7 bases and J shed 2 bases, with 16 bases lying between them.

The chain employs TRBV7-8 and TRBJ2-1, with D possibly TRBD2 on 6 matching bases. Trimming stripped 0 bases from V and 2 bases from J, with 14 bases between. Germline lookup yields CDR1 SGHVS and CDR2 FQNEAQ. This CDR3 is 17 amino acids long. This chain's CDR3 is CASSLALGTGAYNEQFF. Here the CDR3 DNA reads TGTGCCAGCAGCTTAGCGCTAGGGACGGGAGCCTACAATGAGCAGTTCTTC.